This T cell receptor (beta chain) appears in the sequencing data of a study of blood T cell repertoires in COVID-19. Turning to the study itself: T cells, B-cell-depleted T cells, or PBMCs provided the cDNA or gDNA that served as material.

Individuals drawn from around 25 US areas were about 18 to 95 years old. Per the study methods: Reference gene primer amplification gave nucleated cell count estimates. Some clones are missing from TCRdb's copy, which holds only in-frame ones; the method was immunoSEQ multiplex PCR. V and J calls plus clone size are reproduced from that table; the DNA served to infer D and trimming. The sample lists 150,000 to 200,000 clones; 60% to 80% were seen once. This clone was counted a single time. The TCR originated in a woman in her forties or fifties who had recovered from COVID-19. Sequencing input: PBMCs or T cells enriched from blood (not recorded which).

The CDR3 sequence is CASSIFDSPFDRETYEQYF. DNA for the CDR3: TGTGCCAGTAGTATCTTCGACTCCCCCTTTGACAGGGAGACCTACGAGCAGTACTTC. The chain links TRBV19 to TRBJ2-7; TRBD1 aligns across 7 bases. The CDR3 totals 19 residues. Germline CDR1 reads LNHDA; CDR2 reads SQIVND (reference sequence). Germline trimming cut 3 bases from V and 2 bases from J; bases unmatched to any gene: 19. Together with reference TRBV19 and TRBJ2-7, the CDR3 gives the full variable domain: DGGITQSPKYLFRKEGQNVTLSCEQNLNHDAMYWYRQDPGQGLRLIYYSQIVNDFQKGDIAEGYSVSREKKESFPLTVTSAQKNPTAFYLCASSIFDSPFDRETYEQYFGPGTRLTVT.